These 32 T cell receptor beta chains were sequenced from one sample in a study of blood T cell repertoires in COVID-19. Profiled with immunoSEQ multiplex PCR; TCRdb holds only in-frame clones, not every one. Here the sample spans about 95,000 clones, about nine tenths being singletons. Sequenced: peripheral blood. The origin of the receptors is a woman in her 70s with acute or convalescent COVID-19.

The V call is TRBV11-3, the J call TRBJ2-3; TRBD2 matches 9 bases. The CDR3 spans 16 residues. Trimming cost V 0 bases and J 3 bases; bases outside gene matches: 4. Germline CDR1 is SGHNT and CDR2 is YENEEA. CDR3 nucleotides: TGTGCCAGCAGCTTAGATTTCAGCGGGGGGACAGATACGCAGTATTTT. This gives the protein CASSLDFSGGTDTQYF.

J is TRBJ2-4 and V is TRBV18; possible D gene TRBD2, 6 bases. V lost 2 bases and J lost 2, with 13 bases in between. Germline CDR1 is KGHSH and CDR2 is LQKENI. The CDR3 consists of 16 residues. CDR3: CASSPGGASSKNIQYF. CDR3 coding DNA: TGTGCCAGCTCACCAGGAGGGGCTTCTTCCAAAAACATTCAGTACTTC.

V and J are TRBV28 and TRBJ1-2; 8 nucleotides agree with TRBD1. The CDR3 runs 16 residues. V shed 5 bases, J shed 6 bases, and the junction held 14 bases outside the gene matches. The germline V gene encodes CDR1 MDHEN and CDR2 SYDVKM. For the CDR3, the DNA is TGTGCCAGCAGTGCACCGGACAGGGTGATCGGAAATGGCTACACCTTC. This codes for CASSAPDRVIGNGYTF.

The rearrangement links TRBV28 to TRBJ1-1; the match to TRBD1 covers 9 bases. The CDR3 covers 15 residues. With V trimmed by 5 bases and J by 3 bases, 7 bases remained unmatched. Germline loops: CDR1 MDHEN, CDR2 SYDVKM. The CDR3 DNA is TGTGCCAGCAGTGACCCCCGGGACAGGGACACTGAAGCTTTCTTT. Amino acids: CASSDPRDRDTEAFF.

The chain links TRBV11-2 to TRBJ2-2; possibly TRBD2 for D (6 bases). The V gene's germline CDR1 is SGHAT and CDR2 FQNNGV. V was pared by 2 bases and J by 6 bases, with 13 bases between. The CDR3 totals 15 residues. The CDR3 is CASSLRSGVAGELFF. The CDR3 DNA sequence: TGTGCCAGCAGCTTACGGTCGGGAGTGGCCGGGGAGCTGTTTTTT.

The CDR3 bases are TGTGCCAGCAGTTACCGACAGGGGGCGGTTGATGGCTACACCTTC. It codes for CASSYRQGAVDGYTF. V usage is TRBV2 and J usage is TRBJ1-2; 10 bases agree with TRBD1. The CDR3 has 15 residues. Trimming took 5 bases from V and 6 from J; bases not matched to a gene: 9. Per the germline V gene, CDR1 is SNHLY and CDR2 is FYNNEI. Looking up the rest from reference TRBV2 and TRBJ1-2 gives the full variable domain: EPEVTQTPSHQVTQMGQEVILRCVPISNHLYFYWYRQILGQKVEFLVSFYNNEISEKSEIFDDQFSVERPDGSNFTLKIRSTKLEDSAMYFCASSYRQGAVDGYTFGSGTRLTVV.

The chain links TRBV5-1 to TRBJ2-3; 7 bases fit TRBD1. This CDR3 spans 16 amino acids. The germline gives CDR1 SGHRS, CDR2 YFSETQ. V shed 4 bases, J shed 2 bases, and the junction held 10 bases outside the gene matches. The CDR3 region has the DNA TGCGCCAGCAGCAGGCGGACAGGACCGTCCACAGATACGCAGTATTTT. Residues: CASSRRTGPSTDTQYF.

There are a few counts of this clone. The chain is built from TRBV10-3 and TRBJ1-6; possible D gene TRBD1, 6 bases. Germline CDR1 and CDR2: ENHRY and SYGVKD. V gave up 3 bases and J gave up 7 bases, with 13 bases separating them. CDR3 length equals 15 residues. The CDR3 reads CAISEQGGSNSPLHF. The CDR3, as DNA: TGTGCCATCAGTGAACAGGGAGGGTCCAATTCACCCCTCCACTTT.

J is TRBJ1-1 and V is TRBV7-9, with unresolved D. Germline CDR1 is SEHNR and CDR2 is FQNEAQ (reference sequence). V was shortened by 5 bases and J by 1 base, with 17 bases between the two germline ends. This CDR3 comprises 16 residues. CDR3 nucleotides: TGTGCCAGCAGCGGAGGGTGGTCGGGAACGAACACTGAAGCTTTCTTT. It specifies CASSGGWSGTNTEAFF.

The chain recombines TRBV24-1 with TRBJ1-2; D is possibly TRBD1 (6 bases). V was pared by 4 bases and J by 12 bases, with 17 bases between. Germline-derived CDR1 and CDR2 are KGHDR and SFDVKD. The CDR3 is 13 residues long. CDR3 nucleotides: TGTGCCACCAGTGACATTACCCCCGACAGGCACACCTTC. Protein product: CATSDITPDRHTF.

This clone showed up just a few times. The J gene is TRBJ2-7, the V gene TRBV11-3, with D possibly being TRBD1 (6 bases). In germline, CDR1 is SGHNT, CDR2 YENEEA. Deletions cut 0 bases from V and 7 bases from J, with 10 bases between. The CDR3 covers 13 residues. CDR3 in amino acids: CASSLEGASEQYF. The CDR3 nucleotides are TGTGCCAGCAGCTTAGAGGGGGCGAGTGAGCAGTACTTC.

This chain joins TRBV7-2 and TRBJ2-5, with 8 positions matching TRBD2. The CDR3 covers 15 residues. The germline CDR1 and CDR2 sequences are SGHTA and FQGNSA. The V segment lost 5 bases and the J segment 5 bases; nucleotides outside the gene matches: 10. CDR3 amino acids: CASSRIAGTHETQYF. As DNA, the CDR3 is TGTGCCAGCAGCCGTATAGCGGGAACCCATGAGACCCAGTACTTC. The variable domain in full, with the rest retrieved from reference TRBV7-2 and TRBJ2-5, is GAGVSQSPSNKVTEKGKDVELRCDPISGHTALYWYRQSLGQGLEFLIYFQGNSAPDKSGLPSDRFSAERTGGSVSTLTIQRTQQEDSAVYLCASSRIAGTHETQYFGPGTRLLVL.

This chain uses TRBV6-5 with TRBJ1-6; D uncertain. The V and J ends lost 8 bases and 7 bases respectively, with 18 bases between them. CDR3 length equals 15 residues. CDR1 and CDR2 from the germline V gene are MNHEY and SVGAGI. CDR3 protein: CASGSFHMGNSPLHF. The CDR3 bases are TGTGCCAGCGGAAGTTTTCACATGGGCAATTCACCCCTCCACTTT.

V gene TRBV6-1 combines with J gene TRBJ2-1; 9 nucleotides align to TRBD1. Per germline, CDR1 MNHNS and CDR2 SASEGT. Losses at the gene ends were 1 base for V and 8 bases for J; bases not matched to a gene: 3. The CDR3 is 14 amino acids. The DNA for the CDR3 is TGTGCCAGCAGTGAAGACAGGGGGCGGGATGAGCAGTTCTTC. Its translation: CASSEDRGRDEQFF.

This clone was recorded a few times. CDR3 DNA sequence: TGTGCCAGCAGCATAAGGACAGGGGAGGGCACTGAAGCTTTCTTT. This codes for CASSIRTGEGTEAFF. This sequence joins TRBV21-1 and TRBJ1-1; TRBD1, the D gene given by the table, was not confirmed from the DNA. TRBV21-1 is a documented pseudogene. The CDR3 is made up of 15 amino acids.

This CDR3 is CASSIKTGNSPLHF. The CDR3 nucleotides are TGTGCCAGTAGTATCAAAACGGGTAATTCACCCCTCCACTTT. V usage is TRBV19 and J usage is TRBJ1-6, with no clear D. V lost 3 bases and J lost 6, with 9 bases in between. The CDR3 length is 14 residues. Germline values: CDR1 LNHDA, CDR2 SQIVND (reference sequence).

Here the CDR3 reads CASSFRGSYEQYF. The CDR3 nucleotides are TGTGCCAGCAGTTTTCGCGGTTCCTACGAGCAGTACTTC. This chain links TRBV28 with TRBJ2-7; D not certain. Between the trimmed V and J ends, which lost 3 bases and 1 base, there was a span of 7 bases. The CDR3 consists of 13 residues. Germline values: CDR1 MDHEN, CDR2 SYDVKM.

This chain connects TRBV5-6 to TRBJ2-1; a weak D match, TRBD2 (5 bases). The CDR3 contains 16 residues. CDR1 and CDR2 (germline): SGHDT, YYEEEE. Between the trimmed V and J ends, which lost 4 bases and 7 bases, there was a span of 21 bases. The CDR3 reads CASSPPSFGGWNEQFF. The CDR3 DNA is TGTGCCAGCAGCCCCCCGTCGTTTGGAGGCTGGAATGAGCAGTTCTTC.

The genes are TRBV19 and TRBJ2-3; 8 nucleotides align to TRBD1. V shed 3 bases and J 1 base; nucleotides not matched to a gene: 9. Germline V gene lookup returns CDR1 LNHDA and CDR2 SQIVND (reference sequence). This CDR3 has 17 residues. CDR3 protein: CASSMTLWDRRTDTQYF. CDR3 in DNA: TGTGCCAGTAGTATGACGTTGTGGGACAGGCGCACAGATACGCAGTATTTT.

CDR3 sequence (DNA): TGTGCCAGCAGTTACACTAGCGGGAGAAGGAGTTACGAGCAGTACTTC. Encoded protein: CASSYTSGRRSYEQYF. J is TRBJ2-7 and V is TRBV27; 11 nucleotides match TRBD2. The CDR3 contains 16 residues. With V trimmed by 4 bases and J by 4 bases, 9 bases remained unmatched. Germline V gene data show CDR1 as MNHEY and CDR2 as SMNVEV (reference sequence).

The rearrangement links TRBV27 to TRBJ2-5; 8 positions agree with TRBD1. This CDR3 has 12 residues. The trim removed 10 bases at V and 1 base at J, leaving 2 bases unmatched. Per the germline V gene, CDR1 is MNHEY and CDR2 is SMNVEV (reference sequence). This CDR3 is CATGGRQETQYF. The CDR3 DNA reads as TGTGCCACAGGGGGCCGCCAAGAGACCCAGTACTTC.

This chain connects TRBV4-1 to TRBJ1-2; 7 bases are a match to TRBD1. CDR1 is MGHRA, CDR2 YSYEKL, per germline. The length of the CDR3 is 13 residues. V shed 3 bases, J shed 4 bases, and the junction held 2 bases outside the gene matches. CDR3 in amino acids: CASSQGQPYGYTF. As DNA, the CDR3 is TGCGCCAGCAGCCAGGGACAGCCCTATGGCTACACCTTC.

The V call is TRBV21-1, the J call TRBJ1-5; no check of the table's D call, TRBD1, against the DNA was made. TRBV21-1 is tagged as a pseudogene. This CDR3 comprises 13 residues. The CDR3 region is CASSKARHRSQHF. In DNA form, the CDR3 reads TGTGCCAGCAGCAAAGCGAGACACCGTTCGCAGCATTTT.

CDR3 region: CASSVGGMNYNEQFF. CDR3 DNA: TGCGCCAGCAGTGTTGGCGGGATGAACTACAATGAGCAGTTCTTC. This rearrangement joins TRBV10-1 to TRBJ2-1; a possible D gene is TRBD2 (6 bases). Trimming took 4 bases from V and 3 from J, leaving 13 bases between them. Germline CDR1 WNHNN, CDR2 SYGVQD (reference sequence). This CDR3 contains 15 residues.

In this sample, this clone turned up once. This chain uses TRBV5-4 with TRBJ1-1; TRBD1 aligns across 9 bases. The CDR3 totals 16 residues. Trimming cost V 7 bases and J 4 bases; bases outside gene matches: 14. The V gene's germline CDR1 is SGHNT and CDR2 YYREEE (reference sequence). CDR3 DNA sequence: TGTGCCAGCCTGGGGGACGCGAGACAGGGGGTCACTGAAGCTTTCTTT. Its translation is CASLGDARQGVTEAFF.

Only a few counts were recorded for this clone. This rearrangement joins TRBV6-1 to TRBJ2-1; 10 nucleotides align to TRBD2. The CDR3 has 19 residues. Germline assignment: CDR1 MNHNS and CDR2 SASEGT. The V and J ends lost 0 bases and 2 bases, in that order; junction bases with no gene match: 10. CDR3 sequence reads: CASSEARLAGVDPYNEQFF. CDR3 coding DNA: TGTGCCAGCAGTGAAGCGCGGCTAGCGGGAGTAGATCCCTACAATGAGCAGTTCTTC.

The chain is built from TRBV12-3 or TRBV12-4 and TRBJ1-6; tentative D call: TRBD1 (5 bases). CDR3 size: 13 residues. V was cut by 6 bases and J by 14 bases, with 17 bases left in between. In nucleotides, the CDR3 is TGTGCCAGCAGCCGGAACCAGGGTTCCGCCCTCCACTTT. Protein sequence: CASSRNQGSALHF.

CDR3 nucleotide sequence: TGTGCCAGCAGCTTAAGTCCCGCAGGATACACTGAAGCTTTCTTT. Its protein product is CASSLSPAGYTEAFF. This chain uses TRBV11-2 with TRBJ1-1; D uncertain. This CDR3 is 15 amino acids long. V lost 2 bases, J lost 3 bases, and 13 bases lay in between. Germline values: CDR1 SGHAT, CDR2 FQNNGV.

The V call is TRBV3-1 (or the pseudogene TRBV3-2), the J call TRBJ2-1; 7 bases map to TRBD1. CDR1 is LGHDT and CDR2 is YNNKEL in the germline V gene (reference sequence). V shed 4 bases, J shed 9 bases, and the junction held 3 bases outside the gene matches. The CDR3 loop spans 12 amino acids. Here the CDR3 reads CASSPTGFEQFF. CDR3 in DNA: TGTGCCAGCAGCCCGACAGGGTTTGAGCAGTTCTTC.

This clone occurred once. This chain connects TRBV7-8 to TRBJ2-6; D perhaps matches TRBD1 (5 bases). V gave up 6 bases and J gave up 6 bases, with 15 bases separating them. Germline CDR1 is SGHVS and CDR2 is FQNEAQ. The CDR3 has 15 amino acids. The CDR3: CASRAWTIEANVLTF. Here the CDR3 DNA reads TGTGCCAGCAGGGCTTGGACAATCGAGGCCAACGTCCTGACTTTC.

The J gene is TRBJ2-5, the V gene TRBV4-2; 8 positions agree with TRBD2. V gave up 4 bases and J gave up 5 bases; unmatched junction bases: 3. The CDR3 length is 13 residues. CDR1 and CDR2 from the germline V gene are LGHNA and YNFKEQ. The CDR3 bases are TGTGCCAGCAGCCCACAGCGGGGGGAGACCCAGTACTTC. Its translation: CASSPQRGETQYF.

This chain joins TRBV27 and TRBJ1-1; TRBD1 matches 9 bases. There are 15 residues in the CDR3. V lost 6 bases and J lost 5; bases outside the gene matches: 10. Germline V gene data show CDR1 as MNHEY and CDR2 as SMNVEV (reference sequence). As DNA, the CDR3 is TGTGCCAGCAGCTGGAGGGGACAGGGTGATACTGAAGCTTTCTTT. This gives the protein CASSWRGQGDTEAFF.